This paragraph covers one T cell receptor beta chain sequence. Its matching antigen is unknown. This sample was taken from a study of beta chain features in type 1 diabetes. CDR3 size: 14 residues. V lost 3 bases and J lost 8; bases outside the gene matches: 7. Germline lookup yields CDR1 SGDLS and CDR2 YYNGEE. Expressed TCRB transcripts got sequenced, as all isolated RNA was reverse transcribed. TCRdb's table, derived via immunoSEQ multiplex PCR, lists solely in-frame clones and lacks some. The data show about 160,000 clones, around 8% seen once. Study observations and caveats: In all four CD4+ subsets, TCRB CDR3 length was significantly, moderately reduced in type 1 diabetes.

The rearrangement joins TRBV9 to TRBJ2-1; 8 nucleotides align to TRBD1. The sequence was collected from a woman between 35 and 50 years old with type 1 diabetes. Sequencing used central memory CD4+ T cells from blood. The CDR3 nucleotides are TGTGCCAGCAGCGCCCCAGGGGGCGGGCATGAGCAGTTCTTC. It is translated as CASSAPGGGHEQFF.